The 3 T cell receptor beta chains below come from one sample, sequenced in a study of T cells in Graves' hyperthyroidism and ophthalmopathy. The investigators amplified TCR beta CDR3 regions from RNA transcripts. During a first-round RT-PCR of the TCR CDR3, the HTBI primer set was used. A single record per CDR3 protein comes from TCRdb applying MiXCR to the multiplex PCR reads. The sample shows hundreds of thousands of distinct CDR3 sequences, around 22% of them seen only once. The sample taken for sequencing was blood. The source of these receptors is a man aged 25 to 40 with Graves' ophthalmopathy.

In this sample, this clonotype turned up many times. V and J are TRBV20-1 and TRBJ2-1, with TRBD2 identical over 8 bases. The CDR3 loop spans 18 amino acids. The germline gives CDR1 DFQATT, CDR2 SNEGSKA (reference sequence). Trimming at V came to 3 bases and at J to 6 bases, leaving 19 bases not matched to a gene. The CDR3 is CSARSPLGKPGGSNEQFF. The CDR3 DNA sequence: TGCAGTGCTAGGTCCCCTTTAGGGAAGCCGGGGGGGAGCAATGAGCAGTTCTTC.

This chain connects TRBV12-3 or TRBV12-4 to TRBJ2-2; the match to TRBD1 covers 10 bases. The length of the CDR3 is 16 residues. Trimming removed 7 bases from V and 3 bases from J; junction bases left unmatched: 8. The CDR3 DNA follows: TGTGCCAGCAACATAGACAGGGGGCGTTACACCGGGGAGCTGTTTTTT. Protein: CASNIDRGRYTGELFF.

This chain uses TRBV7-8 with TRBJ2-3, with D unresolved. CDR3 length: 12 amino acids. The V end was cut by 9 bases, the J end by 9 bases, with 16 bases between. In germline, CDR1 is SGHVS, CDR2 FQNEAQ. CDR3 loop: CASTPSTQTQYF. Written as DNA, the CDR3 is TGTGCCAGTACCCCCTCCACTCAGACGCAGTATTTT.